These 4 T cell receptor beta chains came from one sample sequenced in a study of cytomegalovirus exposure and HLA in healthy donors. The PCR employed 60 Vbeta primers together with 13 Jbeta primers. The repertoire was sequenced with immunoSEQ multiplex PCR; TCRdb's copy has only in-frame clones and lacks some. The table records around 160,000 clones, roughly 80% of them present only once. Material for sequencing was PBMCs. The receptors shown here come from a male donor in good health and CMV-seropositive.

The chain employs TRBV6-6 and TRBJ1-2; possible D gene TRBD1, 5 bases. This CDR3 is built from 14 residues. V was trimmed by 2 bases and J by 4 bases, leaving 11 bases between them. Germline CDR1 is MNHNY and CDR2 is SVGAGI (reference sequence). In nucleotides, the CDR3 is TGTGCCAGCAGTTACGCACAGGTAGCCTATGGCTACACCTTC. Its protein is CASSYAQVAYGYTF.

This clone was picked up one time. The chain employs TRBV7-2 and TRBJ2-7, with 9 bases matching TRBD2. The CDR3 totals 15 residues. Per the germline V gene, CDR1 is SGHTA and CDR2 is FQGNSA. V shed 7 bases, J shed 4 bases, and the junction held 11 bases outside the gene matches. CDR3 in amino acids: CASTMGGRAFYEQYF. The DNA for the CDR3 is TGTGCCAGCACGATGGGCGGGAGGGCCTTTTACGAGCAGTACTTC. The whole variable domain, remainder taken from reference TRBV7-2 and TRBJ2-7, is GAGVSQSPSNKVTEKGKDVELRCDPISGHTALYWYRQSLGQGLEFLIYFQGNSAPDKSGLPSDRFSAERTGGSVSTLTIQRTQQEDSAVYLCASTMGGRAFYEQYFGPGTRLTVT.

The gene calls are TRBV10-3 and TRBJ2-1, with D possibly matching TRBD2 (5 bases). Trimming cost V 4 bases and J 4 bases, with 14 bases left between them. The CDR3 sequence is 15 residues long. CDR1 ENHRY and CDR2 SYGVKD come from the germline V gene. CDR3 DNA sequence: TGTGCCATCAGTGCTCCCGGGATGGGGTACAATGAGCAGTTCTTC. This codes for CAISAPGMGYNEQFF.

The CDR3 DNA sequence: TGTGCCACCCTCCGGGCTAGCGCTTCCAATGAGCAGTTCTTC. This translates into CATLRASASNEQFF. The rearrangement joins TRBV6-5 to TRBJ2-1; D is perhaps TRBD2 (6 bases). Germline lookup yields CDR1 MNHEY and CDR2 SVGAGI. CDR3 length equals 14 residues. V dropped 10 bases and J dropped 6 bases, with 19 bases sitting between them.